This T cell receptor (beta chain) was observed in a study of control samples from healthy donors and cancer patients. With 1 base removed from V and 8 bases from J, the gap between germline ends came to 15 bases. Germline V gene data show CDR1 as SGHTA and CDR2 as FQGNSA. CDR3 size: 15 residues. Generated by immunoSEQ multiplex PCR, the TCRdb table keeps only in-frame clones and is missing some. This sample has about 410,000 clones, with around 90% found just once. The specimen was PBMCs. The TCR sequence derives from a man in his forties or fifties with head and neck cancer. V usage is TRBV7-2 and J usage is TRBJ1-3; D unclear. CDR3 in DNA: TGTGCCAGCAGCTTAGGCAGTCTCCTTCTAGACACCATATATTTT. Residues: CASSLGSLLLDTIYF.